This is a list of T cell receptor beta chains from one sample in a study of PD-1 blockade in classical Hodgkin lymphoma. Libraries were prepared by immunoSEQ multiplex PCR; TCRdb keeps only in-frame clonotypes and omits some of them. Of about 100,000 clones in the sample, 80% to 90% were seen once. The input for sequencing was peripheral blood mononuclear cells (PBMCs), taken before the second cycle of nivolumab. These receptors were collected from a human donor with classical Hodgkin lymphoma. Each CDR3 is given with its conserved first and last residue. A D gene is named only where the DNA matches it firmly. The listing skips clone size in some rows; elsewhere it reads once, few, many or a size class.

clone_size	d_call	v_call	j_call	cdr3_aa	cdr3_nt
NA	NA	TRBV11-2	TRBJ1-1	CASSPTNTEAFF	TGTGCCAGCAGCCCCACGAACACTGAAGCTTTCTTT
NA	NA	TRBV5-6	TRBJ2-6	CASSLKDTGFVLTF	TGTGCCAGCAGCCTAAAGGACACCGGCTTCGTCCTGACTTTC
NA	NA	TRBV7-6	TRBJ2-3	CASSLFQGTDTQYF	TGTGCCAGCAGCTTATTTCAGGGCACAGATACGCAGTATTTT
NA	TRBD1	TRBV5-4	TRBJ2-1	CASSRGTGGPNEQFF	TGTGCCAGCAGCCGGGGGACAGGGGGACCCAATGAGCAGTTCTTC
NA	NA	TRBV7-9	TRBJ2-7	CASSFDNYEQYF	TGTGCCAGCAGCTTCGACAACTACGAGCAGTACTTC
NA	NA	TRBV6-5	TRBJ2-2	CASSYSRRDLTGELFF	TGTGCCAGCAGTTACTCGAGGCGGGACCTCACCGGGGAGCTGTTTTTT
NA	TRBD1	TRBV28	TRBJ2-3	CASSLWTGGITDTQYF	TGTGCCAGCAGTTTGTGGACAGGGGGAATCACAGATACGCAGTATTTT
NA	NA	TRBV9	TRBJ1-1	CASSVSGVFTEAFF	TGTGCCAGCAGCGTATCAGGGGTATTCACTGAAGCTTTCTTT
few	NA	TRBV18	TRBJ1-5	CASSGRTSNQPQHF	TGTGCCAGCTCAGGGCGGACTAGCAATCAGCCCCAGCATTTT
NA	NA	TRBV7-9	TRBJ1-1	CASSSAAEREAFF	TGTGCCAGCAGCTCCGCGGCTGAGAGGGAAGCTTTCTTT
NA	NA	TRBV30	TRBJ2-1	CAWSVRGLEQFF	TGTGCCTGGAGTGTACGAGGACTAGAGCAGTTCTTC
NA	TRBD1	TRBV15	TRBJ2-3	CATSRTTGSRSTDTQYF	TGTGCCACCAGCAGAACGACAGGGTCTCGGAGCACAGATACGCAGTATTTT
NA	NA	TRBV19	TRBJ2-3	CASSINPPGPTDTQYF	TGTGCCAGTAGTATTAATCCTCCGGGGCCCACAGATACGCAGTATTTT
NA	TRBD1	TRBV7-9	TRBJ1-1	CASSLRGQGGTEAFF	TGTGCCAGCAGCTTAAGGGGACAGGGAGGCACTGAAGCTTTCTTT
NA	NA	TRBV18	TRBJ1-2	CASSPGQTHGYTF	TGTGCCAGCTCCCCCGGACAGACCCATGGCTACACCTTC
NA	TRBD1	TRBV5-1	TRBJ1-3	CASSGTGTASGNTIYF	TGCGCCAGCAGCGGAACCGGGACAGCCTCTGGAAACACCATATATTTT
once	NA	TRBV19	TRBJ1-3	CASTDRGQSAGNTIYF	TGTGCCAGTACCGATCGGGGGCAGAGTGCTGGAAACACCATATATTTT
NA	NA	TRBV6-5	TRBJ1-1	CASSSSLTDYNTEAFF	TGTGCCAGCAGTTCCTCCTTGACAGACTATAACACTGAAGCTTTCTTT
NA	TRBD2	TRBV6-6	TRBJ2-1	CASSPLTSGAYNEQFF	TGTGCCAGCAGTCCCCTTACTAGCGGGGCCTACAATGAGCAGTTCTTC
NA	NA	TRBV7-6	TRBJ2-2	CASSWGTGAGELFF	TGTGCCAGCAGCTGGGGGACCGGGGCCGGGGAGCTGTTTTTT
NA	TRBD1	TRBV18	TRBJ2-7	CASSPQGALAYEQYF	TGTGCCAGCTCACCGCAGGGGGCCTTGGCCTACGAGCAGTACTTC
NA	NA	TRBV28	TRBJ1-2	CASSEGPSNYGYTF	TGTGCCAGCAGTGAGGGTCCATCTAACTATGGCTACACCTTC
NA	TRBD2	TRBV5-6	TRBJ2-7	CASSSGLAGVTERYF	TGTGCCAGCAGCTCGGGACTAGCGGGAGTCACCGAGCGGTACTTC
NA	NA	TRBV4-1	TRBJ2-3	CASSHGLTGSADTQYF	TGCGCCAGCAGCCATGGATTGACAGGATCCGCAGATACGCAGTATTTT
NA	NA	TRBV9	TRBJ2-2	CASSVSKDRPTGELFF	TGTGCCAGCAGCGTATCCAAAGACAGGCCGACCGGGGAGCTGTTTTTT
NA	NA	TRBV2	TRBJ1-5	CASSDIGQPQHF	TGTGCCAGCAGTGACATTGGTCAGCCCCAGCATTTT
NA	TRBD2	TRBV6-5	TRBJ2-5	CASSYSTSGSVETQYF	TGTGCCAGCAGTTACTCGACTAGCGGGAGTGTCGAGACCCAGTACTTC
NA	NA	TRBV27	TRBJ2-7	CASSLTGVYEQYF	TGTGCCAGCAGTTTGACAGGAGTCTACGAGCAGTACTTC
NA	NA	TRBV5-1	TRBJ2-6	CASSLVGKGAGANVLTF	TGCGCCAGCAGCTTGGTCGGCAAAGGAGCTGGGGCCAACGTCCTGACTTTC
NA	NA	TRBV5-1	TRBJ2-7	CASSLGHHEQYF	TGCGCCAGCAGCTTGGGACACCACGAGCAGTACTTC
NA	NA	TRBV5-1	TRBJ1-2	CASSLNTYAGGYTF	TGCGCCAGCAGCTTGAATACATACGCAGGCGGCTACACCTTC
NA	NA	TRBV5-4	TRBJ2-3	CASSLGRSGPGDTQYF	TGTGCCAGCAGCTTGGGGCGAAGCGGGCCAGGGGATACGCAGTATTTT
NA	TRBD1	TRBV14	TRBJ1-4	CASSRNRQGSEKLFF	TGTGCCAGCAGCCGAAACCGACAGGGGTCGGAAAAACTGTTTTTT
NA	NA	TRBV30	TRBJ1-2	CAWSYDRNYGYTF	TGTGCCTGGAGTTACGACAGAAACTATGGCTACACCTTC
NA	NA	TRBV7-9	TRBJ1-1	CASSLVLGAAAFF	TGTGCCAGCAGCTTAGTCTTGGGGGCGGCAGCTTTCTTT
NA	TRBD2	TRBV30	TRBJ2-5	CAWSPAGLAGGRTQYF	TGTGCCTGGAGTCCCGCCGGACTAGCGGGAGGGCGGACCCAGTACTTC
few	TRBD2	TRBV5-4	TRBJ2-4	CASSQQGTSTTIQYF	TGTGCCAGCAGCCAGCAAGGGACTAGTACGACCATTCAGTACTTC
NA	TRBD1	TRBV11-2	TRBJ2-3	CASSTNRGRLDTQYF	TGTGCCAGCAGCACCAACAGGGGGCGCTTAGATACGCAGTATTTT
NA	NA	TRBV13	TRBJ2-1	CASRSSVYNEQFF	TGTGCCAGCAGATCTTCCGTCTACAATGAGCAGTTCTTC
once	TRBD1	TRBV6-6	TRBJ1-1	CASSLTGGYTEAFF	TGTGCCAGCAGCCTGACAGGGGGGTATACTGAAGCTTTCTTT
NA	TRBD2	TRBV13	TRBJ2-1	CASSRLAGVFDEQFF	TGTGCCAGCAGCCGACTAGCGGGAGTTTTCGATGAGCAGTTCTTC
NA	TRBD1	TRBV4-3	TRBJ1-1	CASSQKQGVTEAFF	TGCGCCAGCAGCCAGAAACAGGGGGTCACTGAAGCTTTCTTT